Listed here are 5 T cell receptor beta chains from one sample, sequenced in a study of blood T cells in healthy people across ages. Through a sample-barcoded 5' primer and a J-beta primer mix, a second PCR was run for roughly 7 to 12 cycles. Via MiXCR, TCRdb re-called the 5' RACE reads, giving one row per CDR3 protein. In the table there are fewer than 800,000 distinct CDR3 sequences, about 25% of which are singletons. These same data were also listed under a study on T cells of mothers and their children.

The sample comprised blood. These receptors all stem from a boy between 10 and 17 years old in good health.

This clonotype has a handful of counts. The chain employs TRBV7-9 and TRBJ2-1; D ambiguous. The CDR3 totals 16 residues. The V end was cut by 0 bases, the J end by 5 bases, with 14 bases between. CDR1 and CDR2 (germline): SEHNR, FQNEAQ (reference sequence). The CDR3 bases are TGTGCCAGCAGCTTAGCCTTGGTATCTCGGGACAATGAGCAGTTCTTC. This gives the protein CASSLALVSRDNEQFF. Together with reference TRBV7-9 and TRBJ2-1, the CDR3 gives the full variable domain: DTGVSQNPRHKITKRGQNVTFRCDPISEHNRLYWYRQTLGQGPEFLTYFQNEAQLEKSRLLSDRFSAERPKGSFSTLEIQRTEQGDSAMYLCASSLALVSRDNEQFFGPGTRLTVL.

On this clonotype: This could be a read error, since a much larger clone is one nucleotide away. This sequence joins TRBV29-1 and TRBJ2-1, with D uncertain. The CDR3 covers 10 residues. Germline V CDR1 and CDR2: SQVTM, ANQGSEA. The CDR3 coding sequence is TGCAGCGCCTCTAACAATGAGCATTTCTTC. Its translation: CSASNNEHFF.

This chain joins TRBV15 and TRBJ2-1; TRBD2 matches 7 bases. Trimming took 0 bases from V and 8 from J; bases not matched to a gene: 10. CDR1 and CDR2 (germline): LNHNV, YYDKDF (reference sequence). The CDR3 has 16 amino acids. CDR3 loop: CATSRDRRGREDEQFF. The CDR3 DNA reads TGTGCCACCAGCAGAGATCGTCGGGGGAGGGAAGATGAGCAGTTCTTC.

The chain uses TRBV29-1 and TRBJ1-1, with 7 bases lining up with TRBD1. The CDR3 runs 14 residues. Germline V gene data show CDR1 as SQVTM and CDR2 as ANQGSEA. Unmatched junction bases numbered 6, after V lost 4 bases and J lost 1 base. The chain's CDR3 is CSVVTGQGNTEAFF. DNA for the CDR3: TGCAGCGTTGTGACAGGGCAGGGGAACACTGAAGCTTTCTTT. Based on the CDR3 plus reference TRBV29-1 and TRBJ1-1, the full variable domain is SAVISQKPSRDICQRGTSLTIQCQVDSQVTMMFWYRQQPGQSLTLIATANQGSEATYESGFVIDKFPISRPNLTFSTLTVSNMSPEDSSIYLCSVVTGQGNTEAFFGQGTRLTVV.

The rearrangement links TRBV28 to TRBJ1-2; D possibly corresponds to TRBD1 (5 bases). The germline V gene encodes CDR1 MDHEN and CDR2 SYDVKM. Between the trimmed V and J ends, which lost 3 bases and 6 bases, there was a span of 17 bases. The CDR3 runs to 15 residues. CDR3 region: CASSFSGGNPDGYTF. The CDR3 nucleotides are TGTGCCAGCAGTTTTTCGGGGGGTAATCCGGATGGCTACACCTTC.